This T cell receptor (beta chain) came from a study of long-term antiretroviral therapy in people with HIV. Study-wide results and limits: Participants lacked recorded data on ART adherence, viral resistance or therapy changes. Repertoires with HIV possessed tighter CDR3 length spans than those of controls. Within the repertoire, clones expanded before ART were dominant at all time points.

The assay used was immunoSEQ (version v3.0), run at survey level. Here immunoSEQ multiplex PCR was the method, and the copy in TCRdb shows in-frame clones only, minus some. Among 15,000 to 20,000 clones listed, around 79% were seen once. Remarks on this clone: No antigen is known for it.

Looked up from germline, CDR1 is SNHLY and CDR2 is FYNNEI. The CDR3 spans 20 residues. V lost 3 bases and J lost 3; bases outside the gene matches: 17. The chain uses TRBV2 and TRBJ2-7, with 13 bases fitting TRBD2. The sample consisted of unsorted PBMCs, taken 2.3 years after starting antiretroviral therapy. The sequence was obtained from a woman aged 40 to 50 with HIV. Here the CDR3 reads CASSDRNGGLAGFNSYEQYF. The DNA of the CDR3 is TGTGCCAGCAGTGATCGGAACGGGGGACTAGCGGGATTTAATAGCTACGAGCAGTACTTC.